This TCR beta chain was retrieved from a study of T cell responses to AZD1222 COVID-19 vaccine. Broader study findings: Nearly half of spike-specific TCRs reportedly target variant regions that are unmutated in the B.1.351 and B.1.1.7 variants. Repertoire collection took place solely once the T cell response had peaked. When two AZD1222 doses had been given, Spike-specific TCR breadth and depth rose.

V lost 5 bases, J lost 0 bases, and 7 bases lay in between. Per germline, CDR1 MDHEN and CDR2 SYDVKM. The CDR3 sequence is 13 residues long. Comment on this clone: Its matching antigen is unknown.

Generated by immunoSEQ multiplex PCR, the TCRdb table keeps only in-frame clones and is missing some. Of about 100,000 clones listed, about 89% are singletons. This clonotype originated in an adult who received the AZD1222 COVID-19 vaccine. The rearrangement links TRBV28 to TRBJ1-2; D remains ambiguous. The sample consisted of peripheral blood, taken 28 days after the second AZD1222 dose. The chain's CDR3 is CASSLRANYGYTF. In DNA, the CDR3 is TGTGCCAGCAGTCTCCGGGCTAACTATGGCTACACCTTC.